These T cell receptor beta chains were read from a single sample in a study of cytomegalovirus exposure and HLA in healthy donors. Measured with immunoSEQ multiplex PCR; TCRdb has only the in-frame clones, and not every one. The table shows 150,000 to 200,000 clones, with 81% occurring only once. The material sequenced was PBMCs. All receptors derive from a woman aged 25 to 39 in good health and CMV-seronegative. The CDR3 runs from the conserved cysteine through the conserved F or W. The order of the fields is CDR3 DNA, CDR3 protein, V gene, clone size, J gene, D gene. A D gene is named only where the DNA matches it firmly. Rows give clone size only sometimes, using once, few, many, or a class for an expanded clone.

TGTGCCAGCAGCCCCAGGACAGGGGGCGTCCTCCACGAGCAGTACTTC | CASSPRTGGVLHEQYF | TRBV7-6 | few | TRBJ2-7 | TRBD1
TGTGCCAGCAGCTTAAGGGGTGGCAGTTCCTACAATGAGCAGTTCTTC | CASSLRGGSSYNEQFF | TRBV11-3 | . | TRBJ2-1 | .
TGTGCCAGCAGCTTAGAAGGGGATCAAGACTATGGCTACACCTTC | CASSLEGDQDYGYTF | TRBV13 | many | TRBJ1-2 | .
TGTGCCAGCAGCCCGACGCCAGACCCAGGGGGCTTTGGAGAAAAACTGTTTTTT | CASSPTPDPGGFGEKLFF | TRBV9 | . | TRBJ1-4 | TRBD1
TGTGCCAGCAGCTTAGTAGGGGAGGACGCTCACTACGAGCAGTACTTC | CASSLVGEDAHYEQYF | TRBV13 | . | TRBJ2-7 | .
TGTGCCAGCAGTGAACGCGGCGGGAGCTCCTACGAGCAGTACTTC | CASSERGGSSYEQYF | TRBV2 | . | TRBJ2-7 | TRBD2
TGTGCCAGCAGCACCTGGACAGGGGGCGAGCAGTACTTC | CASSTWTGGEQYF | TRBV5-4 | . | TRBJ2-7 | TRBD1
TGTGCCAGCAGCCACAGGGGACGGCCCCAGTACTTC | CASSHRGRPQYF | TRBV14 | . | TRBJ2-5 | .
TGTGCCAGCAGCGCGTGGGGCAGGGTGACTAACTATGGCTACACCTTC | CASSAWGRVTNYGYTF | TRBV9 | once | TRBJ1-2 | .
TGTGCCAGCAGCTTCCTTGATCGGGGGTCTTCACCCCTCCACTTT | CASSFLDRGSSPLHF | TRBV5-6 | . | TRBJ1-6 | .
TGTGCCAGCAGTCGGGGAGGGAGTACAGATACGCAGTATTTT | CASSRGGSTDTQYF | TRBV7-2 | . | TRBJ2-3 | TRBD2
TGTGCCAGCAGCTTCCGCGGGTCGTCGAACACCGGGGAGCTGTTTTTT | CASSFRGSSNTGELFF | TRBV11-3 | . | TRBJ2-2 | .
TGTGCCAGCAGCTCAGGGCCCACTGAAGCTTTCTTT | CASSSGPTEAFF | TRBV9 | few | TRBJ1-1 | .
TGTGCCAGCAGCTCCCCCCCGGGACAGGGTAACACCGGGGAGCTGTTTTTT | CASSSPPGQGNTGELFF | TRBV25-1 | . | TRBJ2-2 | TRBD1
TGCAGCGTTAGGGACAGGGTGGCCTACGAGCAGTACTTC | CSVRDRVAYEQYF | TRBV29-1 | once | TRBJ2-7 | TRBD1
TGTGCCAGCAGCTCCTGGGGGAGGGGTGGCCAAGAGACCCAGTACTTC | CASSSWGRGGQETQYF | TRBV7-9 | . | TRBJ2-5 | TRBD2
TGTGCCAGCAGTTACTCGATGCTTGTCAGCTATGGCTACACCTTC | CASSYSMLVSYGYTF | TRBV6-5 | . | TRBJ1-2 | .
TGTGCCAGCAGTTTATCTTGGGCGCCGAGTCGTGAAGCTTTCTTT | CASSLSWAPSREAFF | TRBV27 | . | TRBJ1-1 | .
TGTGCCAGTAGTATAGAACAGGGGAGCGAGCAGTACTTC | CASSIEQGSEQYF | TRBV19 | . | TRBJ2-7 | TRBD1
TGTGCCACCGGGGGGGGACTAGGTAACACCGGGGAGCTGTTTTTT | CATGGGLGNTGELFF | TRBV7-6 | . | TRBJ2-2 | TRBD2
TGTGCCAGCAGCCCAGCGATAAACAATCAGCCCCAGCATTTT | CASSPAINNQPQHF | TRBV2 | once | TRBJ1-5 | .
TGTGCCAGCAGCTCACAGGGGGCGAATGGAGAGACCCAGTACTTC | CASSSQGANGETQYF | TRBV7-9 | . | TRBJ2-5 | TRBD1
TGTGCCAGCAGCTTAGAAGGGACTGGGTCACCCCTCCACTTT | CASSLEGTGSPLHF | TRBV11-1 | . | TRBJ1-6 | .
TGTGCCAGCAGGCTAGCGGGAAGTTTCTACGAGCAGTACTTC | CASRLAGSFYEQYF | TRBV27 | . | TRBJ2-7 | TRBD2